The subject of this entry is one T cell receptor beta chain. Enrolled through a virtual design, the participants were between about 18 and 100 years of age and came from 24 US areas. Participant-given clinical history determined each cohort assignment. Each recovered donor of Cohort 3 presented with two negative PCRs, clearance, or symptom resolution. The sample originates from a study of blood T cell repertoires in COVID-19. V was shortened by 0 bases and J by 2 bases, with 14 bases between the two germline ends. From germline, CDR1 is SGDLS and CDR2 YYNGEE. The CDR3 runs 16 residues. Repertoires were generated with immunoSEQ multiplex PCR, while TCRdb's copy carries only in-frame clones and drops some. The table shows under 200,000 clones, with roughly 80% occurring only once.

Sequencing was done on a sample of PBMCs or T cells enriched from blood (not recorded which). The chain employs TRBV9 and TRBJ2-5, with TRBD2 as a possible D gene (6 bases). The TCR originated in a man aged 50 or older who had recovered from COVID-19. The CDR3 DNA sequence: TGTGCCAGCAGCGTAGGGCGGGGCCGGCATCAAGAGACCCAGTACTTC. Translated, it gives CASSVGRGRHQETQYF. Combining the CDR3 with reference TRBV9 and TRBJ2-5 gives the whole variable domain DSGVTQTPKHLITATGQRVTLRCSPRSGDLSVYWYQQSLDQGLQFLIQYYNGEERAKGNILERFSAQQFPDLHSELNLSSLELGDSALYFCASSVGRGRHQETQYFGPGTRLLVL.